The count of the clone carrying this T cell receptor beta chain is one. Trimming took 1 base from V and 2 from J, leaving 5 bases between them. CDR1 and CDR2 from the germline V gene are SEHNR and FQNEAQ (reference sequence). The CDR3 covers 13 residues. The sample belongs to a study of OX40 agonist ivuxolimab in advanced cancers. The method was immunoSEQ multiplex PCR; TCRdb's version includes in-frame clones alone and lacks a portion of them. In the table there are 65,000 to 80,000 clones, approximately 81% of which are singletons. Specimen: CD4+ or CD8+ T cells sorted from blood, collected in a trial of the OX40 agonist ivuxolimab. The receptor was derived from an adult with an advanced solid tumor such as melanoma, head and neck, liver or kidney cancer. This chain joins TRBV7-9 and TRBJ1-2; D gene unclear. The CDR3 DNA reads as TGTGCCAGCAGCTTAGGAGGAAACTATGGCTACACCTTC. Its translation: CASSLGGNYGYTF. The complete variable domain, with remaining parts taken from reference TRBV7-9 and TRBJ1-2, reads DTGVSQNPRHKITKRGQNVTFRCDPISEHNRLYWYRQTLGQGPEFLTYFQNEAQLEKSRLLSDRFSAERPKGSFSTLEIQRTEQGDSAMYLCASSLGGNYGYTFGSGTRLTVV.